Presented here are 19 T cell receptor beta chains from one specimen sequenced in a study of CD8 T cells in Susac syndrome. With random hexamers, 0.5 to 1 ug RNA was reverse transcribed. TCRdb re-called the immunoSEQ multiplex PCR reads through MiXCR, storing one row per CDR3 protein. The sample has approximately 100,000 distinct CDR3 sequences, 85% to 95% seen once. Material: CD8+ T cells from PBMCs. The receptors shown here come from a human donor in good health.

V usage is TRBV6-5 and J usage is TRBJ2-2; 7 bases map to TRBD2. The CDR3 runs 15 residues. Germline V gives CDR1 MNHEY, CDR2 SVGAGI. With V trimmed by 6 bases and J by 5 bases, 9 bases remained unmatched. CDR3 bases: TGTGCCAGCAGCCCGGGTGGGGGGGGGACCGGGGAGCTGTTTTTT. Translating gives CASSPGGGGTGELFF.

The V call is TRBV2, the J call TRBJ2-7, with 8 bases identical to TRBD2. V was clipped by 6 bases and J by 1 base; unmatched bases: 8. Germline loops: CDR1 SNHLY, CDR2 FYNNEI. The CDR3 sequence is 15 residues long. The CDR3 bases are TGTGCCAGCAGAACCGCGGGAGGCCGGTCCTACGAGCAGTACTTC. Translated, it gives CASRTAGGRSYEQYF. The variable domain in full, with the rest retrieved from reference TRBV2 and TRBJ2-7, is EPEVTQTPSHQVTQMGQEVILRCVPISNHLYFYWYRQILGQKVEFLVSFYNNEISEKSEIFDDQFSVERPDGSNFTLKIRSTKLEDSAMYFCASRTAGGRSYEQYFGPGTRLTVT.

This clonotype was observed a single time. The chain employs TRBV9 and TRBJ2-2, with D possibly matching TRBD1 (6 bases). The CDR3 loop spans 13 amino acids. V was shortened by 5 bases and J by 5 bases, with 10 bases between the two germline ends. Germline V CDR1 and CDR2: SGDLS, YYNGEE. The CDR3 loop reads CASSVTGTGELFF. The CDR3 DNA sequence: TGTGCCAGCAGTGTAACAGGGACCGGGGAGCTGTTTTTT.

V is TRBV19 and J is TRBJ2-3, with 7 bases identical to TRBD2. The V gene's germline CDR1 is LNHDA and CDR2 SQIVND (reference sequence). V shed 3 bases and J 6 bases; nucleotides not matched to a gene: 9. This CDR3 comprises 15 residues. The CDR3, as DNA: TGTGCCAGTAGTATGGGACTATCCCTCCCTGATACGCAGTATTTT. Amino acid sequence: CASSMGLSLPDTQYF.

The chain uses TRBV7-3 and TRBJ2-1, with 7 positions matching TRBD1. Germline V gene lookup returns CDR1 SGHTA and CDR2 FQGTGA. The CDR3 totals 16 residues. With V trimmed by 5 bases and J by 10 bases, 17 bases remained unmatched. As DNA, the CDR3 is TGTGCCAGCAGCCCTCGAACCATGACAGGGAATGAAGAGCAGTTCTTC. The encoded protein is CASSPRTMTGNEEQFF.

The chain uses TRBV4-3 and TRBJ2-1; no clear D gene. The germline V gene encodes CDR1 LGHNA and CDR2 YSLEER. The CDR3 has 11 amino acids. The ends were cut back, 1 base at V and 15 bases at J, with 10 bases in the middle. CDR3 region: CASSQGGRWFF. CDR3 bases: TGCGCCAGCAGCCAAGGCGGCCGATGGTTCTTC.

V and J are TRBV7-2 and TRBJ2-1, with TRBD2 matching over 8 bases. The germline CDR1 and CDR2 sequences are SGHTA and FQGNSA. CDR3 size: 15 residues. V lost 5 bases to trimming and J lost 2 bases; unmatched junction nucleotides: 5. DNA of the CDR3: TGTGCCAGCAGCCGCGGGGGGCCGGCCTACAATGAGCAGTTCTTC. Translation gives CASSRGGPAYNEQFF.

The chain joins TRBV11-2 to TRBJ2-7; TRBD1 matches at 10 bases. There are 14 residues in the CDR3. V trimming: 4 bases; J trimming: 4 bases; junction bases outside the gene matches: 4. Germline CDR1 reads SGHAT; CDR2 reads FQNNGV. As DNA, the CDR3 is TGTGCCAGCAGCTGGACAGGGGGAAGTTACGAGCAGTACTTC. Amino acid sequence: CASSWTGGSYEQYF.

The chain is built from TRBV7-2 and TRBJ2-5; D ambiguous. Germline V gene sequence: CDR1 SGHTA, CDR2 FQGNSA. V was clipped by 4 bases and J by 2 bases, with 11 bases between them. The CDR3 extends over 14 amino acids. This chain's CDR3 is CASSSPGLQETQYF. The CDR3 nucleotides read TGTGCCAGCAGCTCCCCGGGTCTTCAAGAGACCCAGTACTTC.

This rearrangement joins TRBV7-2 to TRBJ2-3; unclear D gene. Germline V gives CDR1 SGHTA, CDR2 FQGNSA. The V and J ends lost 5 bases and 4 bases respectively, with 16 bases between them. The length of the CDR3 is 15 residues. The CDR3 loop is CASSPPLGSSDTQYF. For the CDR3, the DNA is TGTGCCAGCAGCCCCCCCTTAGGGTCATCAGATACGCAGTATTTT.

The rearrangement links TRBV7-6 to TRBJ2-3; TRBD1 might be the D (5 bases). CDR1 is SGHVS, CDR2 FNYEAQ, per germline. This CDR3 is 16 amino acids long. The V end lost 1 base, the J end lost 7 bases, and 18 bases lay between the germline ends. CDR3 sequence: CASSLEGVSTQNTQYF. The CDR3 DNA reads TGTGCCAGCAGCTTAGAAGGGGTCTCCACTCAAAATACGCAGTATTTT. The full variable domain, with the rest looked up from reference TRBV7-6 and TRBJ2-3, is GAGVSQSPRYKVTKRGQDVALRCDPISGHVSLYWYRQALGQGPEFLTYFNYEAQQDKSGLPNDRFSAERPEGSISTLTIQRTEQRDSAMYRCASSLEGVSTQNTQYFGPGTRLTVL.

The genes are TRBV6-2 or TRBV6-3 and TRBJ2-7; TRBD1 or TRBD2 may be the D gene (6 bases each). The CDR3 spans 14 residues. Trimming shortened V by 8 bases and J by 1 base, and 15 bases separated the two germline ends. From germline, CDR1 is MNHEY and CDR2 SVGEGT. CDR3 region: CASEPGALSYEQYF. The DNA for the CDR3 is TGTGCCAGCGAACCGGGGGCCTTATCCTACGAGCAGTACTTC.

The chain has TRBV7-2 and TRBJ2-3; D tentatively reads TRBD1 or TRBD2 (5 bases each). Germline CDR1 SGHTA, CDR2 FQGNSA. The CDR3 has 14 amino acids. The V end was cut by 5 bases, the J end by 4 bases, with 13 bases between. The CDR3 DNA follows: TGTGCCAGCAGCCCCGGGGCCAGGTCAGATACGCAGTATTTT. Residues: CASSPGARSDTQYF.

About this clonotype: At one end, the junction sequence differs from germline, possibly due to a read error. The CDR3 reads CASTAPRRVTEVFF. In DNA form, the CDR3 reads TGTGCCAGCACCGCCCCCCGCAGGGTCACTGAAGTTTTCTTT. The chain recombines TRBV6-2 or TRBV6-3 with TRBJ1-1, with a tentative D call TRBD1 (5 bases). CDR3 size: 14 residues. CDR1 is MNHEY and CDR2 is SVGEGT in the germline V gene.

The chain joins TRBV7-6 to TRBJ2-7; D unclear. CDR1 SGHVS and CDR2 FNYEAQ come from the germline V gene. Trimming took off 2 bases at V and 0 bases at J, with 17 bases between the two ends. This CDR3 comprises 17 residues. The CDR3 nucleotides read TGTGCCAGCAGCTTAACAACGAAAGCGAGATCCTCCTACGAGCAGTACTTC. Residues: CASSLTTKARSSYEQYF.

The chain recombines TRBV15 with TRBJ2-7, with TRBD1 matching over 8 bases. This CDR3 has 14 residues. The germline gives CDR1 LNHNV, CDR2 YYDKDF (reference sequence). V was clipped by 1 base and J by 6 bases; unmatched bases: 5. The CDR3 spells CATSRGGQGSEQYF. CDR3 DNA: TGTGCCACCAGCAGAGGCGGACAGGGTAGCGAGCAGTACTTC.

V gene TRBV11-2 combines with J gene TRBJ1-2; D is ambiguous. Trimming cost V 4 bases and J 8 bases, with 14 bases left between them. CDR3 size: 13 residues. CDR1 is SGHAT and CDR2 is FQNNGV in the germline V gene. This CDR3 is CASSSPGSRGYTF. DNA for the CDR3: TGTGCCAGCAGCTCCCCTGGGTCAAGGGGCTACACCTTC.

J is TRBJ2-7 and V is TRBV20-1; 11 nucleotides align to TRBD2. The CDR3 consists of 15 residues. Germline lookup yields CDR1 DFQATT and CDR2 SNEGSKA (reference sequence). The V segment lost 5 bases and the J segment 3 bases; nucleotides outside the gene matches: 9. CDR3 in amino acids: CSADERGTSGYEQYF. As DNA, the CDR3 is TGCAGTGCTGATGAGAGGGGGACTAGCGGCTACGAGCAGTACTTC.

The chain is built from TRBV12-3 or TRBV12-4 and TRBJ1-6; D not certain. Trimming removed 2 bases at V and 9 bases at J, with 11 bases between. CDR3 length equals 14 residues. The DNA of the CDR3 is TGTGCCAGCAGTTTACAAGGGTATGCTTCACCCCTCCACTTT. Translation gives CASSLQGYASPLHF.